This TCR beta chain was profiled in a study of cytomegalovirus exposure and HLA in healthy donors. The study, taken as a whole, reports: Accurate prediction of HLA-A and HLA-B alleles (for most subjects) was reportedly achieved from TCR beta sequences. Most TCRs appeared rarely, but some public TCRs recurred in many donors.

Primers included in the PCR were 60 Vbeta and 13 Jbeta primers. Measured with immunoSEQ multiplex PCR; TCRdb has only the in-frame clones, and not every one. Found here are some 100,000 clones, approximately 71% of them singletons; the top ten hold about 16%. As regards this clone: Its antigen is not known.

Participants comprised healthy donors of bone marrow. The germline V gene encodes CDR1 SGDLS and CDR2 YYNGEE. The trim removed 0 bases at V and 2 bases at J, leaving 2 bases unmatched. The CDR3 has 15 amino acids. The sequencing input was PBMCs. This sequence originates from a woman between 18 and 29 years old in good health and CMV-seropositive. The V and J genes are TRBV9 and TRBJ2-1; 7 nucleotides agree with TRBD2. CDR3 DNA: TGTGCCAGCAGCGTAGGGGCGGGGGCCTACAATGAGCAGTTCTTC. It translates to CASSVGAGAYNEQFF.